The 23 T cell receptor beta chains below all came from one sample that was sequenced in a study of Ad26.COV2.S vaccination and SARS-CoV-2 variants. TCRdb's copy holds only in-frame clones and misses some; the assay was immunoSEQ multiplex PCR. The sample yields about 390,000 clones, 80% to 95% seen once. Stated treatment: approximately 18 received Ad26.COV2.S at low or high dose, single or two shots; 5 received placebo; per-sample allocation not given. Samples came from day 63 after the first vaccine or placebo injection. Specimen: peripheral blood, collected in a trial of Ad26.COV2.S vaccine versus placebo. The source of these receptors is a person between 18 and 59 years old who received the Ad26.COV2.S COVID-19 vaccine or a placebo.

The J gene is TRBJ2-5, the V gene TRBV5-6, with 10 bases that match TRBD2. The J segment lost 4 bases and the V segment lost 5 bases, leaving 11 bases of the junction unmatched. CDR3 length: 16 residues. Germline V gives CDR1 SGHDT, CDR2 YYEEEE. The CDR3 sequence: CASSSLAGATGETQYF. CDR3 DNA: TGTGCCAGCAGTTCTCTAGCGGGGGCGACGGGAGAGACCCAGTACTTC. The whole variable domain, filled in from reference TRBV5-6 and TRBJ2-5, reads DAGVTQSPTHLIKTRGQQVTLRCSPKSGHDTVSWYQQALGQGPQFIFQYYEEEERQRGNFPDRFSGHQFPNYSSELNVNALLLGDSALYLCASSSLAGATGETQYFGPGTRLLVL.

The genes are TRBV3-1 (or the pseudogene TRBV3-2) and TRBJ2-2, with a possible D match to TRBD1 (5 bases). V was cut by 9 bases and J by 1 base, with 18 bases left in between. In germline, CDR1 is LGHDT, CDR2 YNNKEL (reference sequence). CDR3 size: 16 residues. The CDR3 spells CARRIRDHLNTGELFF. In DNA form, the CDR3 reads TGTGCCAGGAGGATCAGGGATCATTTGAACACCGGGGAGCTGTTTTTT.

The chain combines TRBV7-2 with TRBJ2-3, with TRBD2 as a possible D gene (6 bases). The CDR3 contains 19 residues. V was cut by 4 bases and J by 0 bases, with 23 bases left in between. Germline V CDR1 and CDR2: SGHTA, FQGNSA. For the CDR3, the DNA is TGTGCCAGCAGCTCTATAGTTTCGGGGTGGCGGGGCAGCACAGATACGCAGTATTTT. Amino acids: CASSSIVSGWRGSTDTQYF.

The V call is TRBV7-6, the J call TRBJ1-1; TRBD1 might be the D (6 bases). V gave up 5 bases and J gave up 0 bases, with 10 bases separating them. Germline V gene sequence: CDR1 SGHVS, CDR2 FNYEAQ. This CDR3 region has 14 residues. The CDR3 sequence is CASSLQGLNTEAFF. The CDR3 DNA follows: TGTGCCAGCAGCCTACAGGGTCTGAACACTGAAGCTTTCTTT.

The rearrangement links TRBV10-3 to TRBJ1-6; a possible D gene is TRBD1 (5 bases). The V and J ends lost 0 bases and 7 bases respectively, with 10 bases between them. Germline-derived CDR1 and CDR2 are ENHRY and SYGVKD. This CDR3 has 15 residues. The CDR3 loop is CAISESGGGNSPLHF. The CDR3 coding sequence is TGTGCCATCAGTGAGTCGGGGGGGGGAAATTCACCCCTCCACTTT.

The genes are TRBV30 and TRBJ2-3, with TRBD1 identical over 7 bases. Per the germline V gene, CDR1 is GTSNPN and CDR2 is SVGIG (reference sequence). CDR3 length: 16 amino acids. The J segment lost 2 bases and the V segment lost 3 bases, leaving 11 bases of the junction unmatched. In nucleotides, the CDR3 is TGTGCCTGGAGGCCAGGGCCCGGGACAGACACAGATACGCAGTATTTT. Its translation: CAWRPGPGTDTDTQYF.

The chain couples TRBV6-5 to TRBJ1-2, with 10 positions matching TRBD1. After removal of 5 bases from V and 6 bases from J, the junction contained 9 bases not matched to a gene. The CDR3 spans 15 residues. Germline V gene lookup returns CDR1 MNHEY and CDR2 SVGAGI. The CDR3 DNA reads TGTGCCAGCAGTCGGGACAGGGGAGCTTTCGATGGCTACACCTTC. It translates to CASSRDRGAFDGYTF.

The chain links TRBV28 to TRBJ2-3; the D gene is possibly TRBD2 (7 bases). CDR1 and CDR2 (germline): MDHEN, SYDVKM. CDR3 length equals 19 residues. With 2 bases removed from V and 0 bases from J, the gap between germline ends came to 21 bases. The CDR3 DNA sequence: TGTGCCAGCAGTTTACTACCGGGGGGCGGTGAGGCTAGCACAGATACGCAGTATTTT. Residues: CASSLLPGGGEASTDTQYF.

The chain combines TRBV18 with TRBJ2-3, with 8 bases matching TRBD2. Germline loops: CDR1 KGHSH, CDR2 LQKENI. This CDR3 has 16 amino acids. V lost 2 bases to trimming and J lost 1 base; unmatched junction nucleotides: 5. The CDR3 DNA reads as TGTGCCAGCTCACCAGGGGGAGCGGGGGGCACAGATACGCAGTATTTT. Translated: CASSPGGAGGTDTQYF. The complete variable domain, with remaining parts taken from reference TRBV18 and TRBJ2-3, reads NAGVMQNPRHLVRRRGQEARLRCSPMKGHSHVYWYRQLPEEGLKFMVYLQKENIIDESGMPKERFSAEFPKEGPSILRIQQVVRGDSAAYFCASSPGGAGGTDTQYFGPGTRLTVL.

The genes are TRBV7-2 and TRBJ2-5, with D perhaps TRBD1 or TRBD2 (6 bases each). Germline CDR1 is SGHTA and CDR2 is FQGNSA. The CDR3 length is 16 residues. V was trimmed by 0 bases and J by 0 bases, leaving 11 bases between them. CDR3 residues: CASSLAGAGNQETQYF. The CDR3 region has the DNA TGTGCCAGCAGCTTAGCGGGGGCGGGGAACCAAGAGACCCAGTACTTC.

The chain employs TRBV30 and TRBJ1-1; D might be TRBD1 (6 bases). Germline CDR1 reads GTSNPN; CDR2 reads SVGIG (reference sequence). The CDR3 has 13 residues. The germline V and J ends were trimmed by 7 bases and 2 bases, with 14 bases remaining between them. Here the CDR3 DNA reads TGTGCCTTCGGGGGGCACCCTAACACTGAAGCTTTCTTT. Translation gives CAFGGHPNTEAFF.

V and J are TRBV5-4 and TRBJ1-3, with TRBD1 as a possible D gene (5 bases). Trimming took off 2 bases at V and 0 bases at J, with 12 bases between the two ends. Germline CDR1 and CDR2: SGHNT and YYREEE (reference sequence). This CDR3 has 16 amino acids. The CDR3 region has the DNA TGTGCCAGCAGCTTTGGGACGGGAAGCTCTGGAAACACCATATATTTT. Its protein product is CASSFGTGSSGNTIYF.

V is TRBV7-9 and J is TRBJ2-5; either TRBD1 or TRBD2 may supply D (5 bases each). V was pared by 5 bases and J by 5 bases, with 15 bases between. Germline V gene lookup returns CDR1 SEHNR and CDR2 FQNEAQ (reference sequence). The CDR3 extends over 14 amino acids. CDR3 DNA: TGTGCCAGCAGCCCCAGATTGGGGGTGGAGACCCAGTACTTC. Encoded protein: CASSPRLGVETQYF. Full variable domain (missing parts from reference TRBV7-9 and TRBJ2-5): DTGVSQNPRHKITKRGQNVTFRCDPISEHNRLYWYRQTLGQGPEFLTYFQNEAQLEKSRLLSDRFSAERPKGSFSTLEIQRTEQGDSAMYLCASSPRLGVETQYFGPGTRLLVL.

The CDR3 region is CSGAGEEKLFF. The CDR3 nucleotides are TGCAGTGGGGCAGGGGAGGAAAAACTGTTTTTT. The chain recombines TRBV20-1 with TRBJ1-4; D perhaps matches TRBD1 (6 bases). The CDR3 consists of 11 residues. CDR1 DFQATT and CDR2 SNEGSKA come from the germline V gene (reference sequence). The ends were cut back, 7 bases at V and 8 bases at J, with 11 bases in the middle.

As regards this clone: Different DNA sequences within this sample yield the same CDR3. The chain couples TRBV19 to TRBJ1-1; no clear D. V dropped 1 base and J dropped 1 base, with 4 bases sitting between them. Per the germline V gene, CDR1 is LNHDA and CDR2 is SQIVND (reference sequence). There are 13 residues in the CDR3. The CDR3 is CASSIAENTEAFF. CDR3 in DNA: TGTGCCAGTAGTATAGCGGAGAACACTGAAGCTTTCTTT.

The rearrangement joins TRBV11-2 to TRBJ2-7; 9 bases are shared with TRBD1. V gave up 0 bases and J gave up 3 bases; unmatched junction bases: 9. The V gene's germline CDR1 is SGHAT and CDR2 FQNNGV. CDR3 size: 17 residues. The CDR3 spells CASSLDQLGQGFYEQYF. In nucleotides, the CDR3 is TGTGCCAGCAGCTTAGACCAGTTGGGACAGGGATTCTACGAGCAGTACTTC.

A note on this clone: The junction departs from germline at one end; a sequencing error may be responsible. The chain recombines TRBV11-2 with TRBJ1-4, with TRBD1 matching 7 bases. Germline CDR1 and CDR2: SGHAT and FQNNGV. This CDR3 is 14 amino acids long. DNA for the CDR3: TGTGCCAGCAGCCCCGGGACAGCTAAGGAAAAACTGTTTTTT. This encodes CASSPGTAKEKLFF.

The rearrangement uses TRBV28 and TRBJ1-2; 10 nucleotides agree with TRBD1. This CDR3 has 18 amino acids. The junction had 13 bases not matched to a gene; V was cut back by 2 bases and J by 4 bases. CDR1 and CDR2 from the germline V gene are MDHEN and SYDVKM. CDR3 nucleotide sequence: TGTGCCAGCAGTTTACAAAGCGGGACAGGGGCAACAGTCTATGGCTACACCTTC. Protein sequence: CASSLQSGTGATVYGYTF.

The genes are TRBV5-1 and TRBJ2-7, with 10 nucleotides matching TRBD1. The ends lost 1 base at V and 4 bases at J; junction bases unmatched: 8. CDR1 is SGHRS and CDR2 is YFSETQ in the germline V gene. The CDR3 is 16 amino acids. The DNA for the CDR3 is TGCGCCAGCAGCTTGTCCGGGCGACAGGGGGCTTACGAGCAGTACTTC. It yields the protein CASSLSGRQGAYEQYF.

Comment on this clone: Compared with germline, one end of the junction differs, possibly owing to a read error. This chain connects TRBV7-7 to TRBJ2-1, with TRBD1 matching 10 bases. Germline V gene data show CDR1 as SSHAT and CDR2 as FNYEAQ (reference sequence). The CDR3 contains 15 residues. CDR3 DNA sequence: TGTGCTAGCAGCCTTAGGACAGGGGGGTTGAATGAGCAGTTCTTC. As protein: CASSLRTGGLNEQFF.

V gene TRBV19 combines with J gene TRBJ2-3, with D unresolved. The CDR3 covers 10 residues. V shed 11 bases and J shed 10 bases, with 13 bases lying between them. Germline CDR1 and CDR2: LNHDA and SQIVND (reference sequence). CDR3 in DNA: TGTGCCGCAGGTCGACCTGCGCAGTATTTT. Residues: CAAGRPAQYF.

CDR3 protein: CASSYSSALGNQPQHF. The CDR3 coding sequence is TGTGCCAGCAGTTACTCGTCCGCCTTGGGTAATCAGCCCCAGCATTTT. The J gene is TRBJ1-5, the V gene TRBV6-2 or TRBV6-3; D is unclear. This CDR3 contains 16 residues. V was pared by 0 bases and J by 4 bases, with 13 bases between. The germline gives CDR1 MNHEY, CDR2 SVGEGT.

This clone is a singleton in its sample. The rearrangement uses TRBV28 and TRBJ1-2; D is ambiguous. The CDR3 has 13 residues. The germline V gene encodes CDR1 MDHEN and CDR2 SYDVKM. The ends were cut back, 6 bases at V and 8 bases at J, with 16 bases in the middle. CDR3 sequence reads: CASSLQLKGGYTF. Here the CDR3 DNA reads TGTGCCAGCAGCCTACAGCTAAAGGGAGGCTACACCTTC.